The T cell receptor (beta chain) under discussion was sequenced for a study of blood T cell repertoires in COVID-19 (TCRdb year 2020). About the investigation overall: Collaborator samples came from the United States, Italy and Spain and covered acute and convalescent phases of COVID-19. The material from the prospective study consisted of cDNA or gDNA derived from T cells, B-cell-depleted T cells, or PBMCs. Nearly every sample came with metadata listing a de-identified subject ID, COVID-19 status, age in years and sex. Where HLA class I and class II types were available, the types were taken from metadata supplied by the sample provider, not from assay-based typing. The samples were drawn from the first 160 participants of the ongoing ImmuneRACE study and from some 1,300 subjects provided by 6 global collaborators. The dataset comprised deeply sampled blood TCRbeta repertoires from subjects exposed to, actively infected with, or recovered from COVID-19. The repertoires were made available in a free public database intended to serve as a resource for research on the immune response to SARS-CoV-2. Beyond this particular receptor, the publication reports: Clinical and demographic metadata were provided uncurated, with the amount varying by source and participant.

From the germline V gene, CDR1 is SGHRS and CDR2 is YFSETQ. V loses 3 bases at its end and J loses 1 base; junction bases beyond the gene matches: 5. Including cysteine and phenylalanine, the CDR3 has 16 amino acids. The entry retains the CDR3 DNA only, 48 bases that are in frame from base 1. At one collaborating source in Seattle, patients were enrolled during active infection and were followed longitudinally through the course of disease. The collaborating institutions used their own protocols to collect whole blood in K2EDTA tubes. For TCRbeta analysis, collaborators shipped samples as frozen whole blood, isolated PBMCs, or DNA extracted from either of those sample types. A remark on this clone: What antigen it recognizes has not been identified. Within one base of it there is no much larger clone, and no base qualities were kept.

The immunoSEQ Assay, a bias-controlled multiplex PCR, was used to amplify TCRbeta CDR3 regions from genomic DNA. The study's own analysis went as follows. The number of nucleated cells in each sample was estimated from the amplification of reference gene primers within the assay. Sequence reads were collapsed and filtered to measure the absolute abundance of every unique TCRbeta CDR3 rearrangement. For each sample, productive Simpson clonality was calculated as the square root of Simpson's diversity index over productive rearrangements. Entries here come from immuneACCESS through TCRdb and include only in-frame sequences with V and J called. Some clones fail to appear in such tables; in the studies checked, an unresolved V gene covers under half of the shortfall, and the cause of the remainder is unknown. The DNA gave D and trimming, while V, J and clone size come from that table. The sample table contains some 130,000 clones; only one count was recorded for 90% of them. The ten largest clonotypes hold 3.5% to 5.5% of the sample.

The receptor's source is a man aged 55-75 years with COVID-19, enrolled during active disease. Input material: peripheral blood. The chain is encoded by TRBV5-1 joined to TRBJ2-5; 11 bases in the junction line up with TRBD2. The DNA sequence is given as TGCGCCAGCAGCTCCGGGACTAGCGGCTTCCAAGAGACCCAGTACTTC. Protein translation: CASSSGTSGFQETQYF. The variable domain in full, with residues beyond the CDR3 obtained from the reference TRBV5-1 and TRBJ2-5 genes, is KAGVTQTPRYLIKTRGQQVTLSCSPISGHRSVSWYQQTPGQGLQFLFEYFSETQRNKGNFPGRFSGRQFSNSRSEMNVSTLELGDSALYLCASSSGTSGFQETQYFGPGTRLLVL.